The rows below give T cell receptor beta chains drawn from one sample of a study of vaccination and CD4 T cells after COVID-19. TCRdb ran MiXCR on the PCR reads and lists one entry per CDR3 protein. The sample records 15,000 to 20,000 distinct CDR3 sequences, roughly two fifths being singletons. No antigen has been identified for these receptors. Sequenced material: CD4+ T cells from blood, cultured in vitro. The receptors come from a human donor who had recovered from COVID-19. The CDR3 runs from the conserved cysteine through the conserved F or W. The order of the fields is clone size, J gene, V gene, D gene, CDR3 protein, CDR3 DNA. A D gene is named only where the DNA matches it firmly. A row's size may be missing; if present it is once, few, many or a size class.

NA TRBJ2-1 TRBV20-1 NA CSARDPYDYNEQFF TGCAGTGCTAGAGACCCTTACGACTACAATGAGCAGTTCTTC
few TRBJ2-5 TRBV6-5 NA CASSLSLGETQYF TGTGCCAGCAGTTTGTCCCTCGGGGAGACCCAGTACTTC
medium-sized TRBJ2-3 TRBV20-1 NA CSARGGGLITDTQYF TGCAGTGCCCGTGGTGGGGGGCTCATCACAGATACGCAGTATTTT
NA TRBJ2-5 TRBV3-1 NA CASSRPGGTQYF TGTGCCAGCAGCCGACCCGGGGGGACCCAGTACTTC
few TRBJ1-2 TRBV7-2 NA CASSLAQGGGYTF TGTGCCAGCAGCTTAGCCCAGGGAGGTGGCTACACCTTC
few TRBJ1-1 TRBV2 NA CASSFNTDTEAFF TGTGCCAGCAGCTTTAACACCGACACTGAAGCTTTCTTT
NA TRBJ1-2 TRBV5-1 NA CASSPTPIDDGYTF TGCGCCAGCTCTCCCACTCCGATTGACGATGGCTACACCTTC
NA TRBJ2-1 TRBV7-3 TRBD2 CASHYPGLAGPSSYNEQFF TGTGCCAGCCATTATCCGGGACTAGCGGGACCTAGCTCCTACAATGAGCAGTTCTTC
few TRBJ1-1 TRBV18 NA CASSPRAANTEAFF TGTGCCAGCTCACCACGGGCAGCGAACACTGAAGCTTTCTTT
NA TRBJ2-6 TRBV28 TRBD1 CASSPGTVSGANVLTF TGTGCCAGCAGTCCCGGGACAGTCTCTGGGGCCAACGTCCTGACTTTC
NA TRBJ2-1 TRBV10-3 TRBD2 CATSGGVLAGVGEQFF TGTGCCACCAGTGGAGGGGTACTAGCGGGAGTCGGCGAGCAGTTCTTC
few TRBJ1-1 TRBV20-1 NA CSASKPGTQNTEAFF TGCAGTGCTAGTAAACCGGGCACGCAGAACACTGAAGCTTTCTTT
few TRBJ1-3 TRBV6-1 NA CASRLQRNIGNTIYF TGTGCCAGCAGATTACAGCGGAATATTGGAAACACCATATATTTT
few TRBJ2-5 TRBV20-1 TRBD1 CSAKDRGIVAVETQYF TGCAGTGCGAAAGACAGGGGGATCGTCGCCGTCGAGACCCAGTACTTC
few TRBJ2-7 TRBV2 TRBD2 CASSASSGSPYEQYF TGTGCCAGCAGTGCATCTAGCGGGTCCCCCTACGAGCAGTACTTC
few TRBJ2-1 TRBV7-2 TRBD2 CASSPRLAVTYNEQFF TGTGCCAGCAGCCCCCGACTAGCGGTGACCTACAATGAGCAGTTCTTC
once TRBJ2-7 TRBV23-1 TRBD2 CASSQSLAGGLYEQYF TGCGCCAGCAGTCAATCGCTAGCGGGAGGCCTGTACGAGCAGTACTTC
NA TRBJ2-3 TRBV28 TRBD1 CASTMGQGSVDTQYF TGTGCCAGCACTATGGGACAGGGGTCGGTGGATACGCAGTATTTT
once TRBJ1-5 TRBV5-1 NA CASSGGSNQPQHF TGCGCCAGCAGCGGGGGGAGCAATCAGCCCCAGCATTTT
once TRBJ1-1 TRBV5-1 NA CASSLERPGIGNTEAFF TGCGCCAGCAGCTTGGAGAGGCCAGGGATCGGTAACACTGAAGCTTTCTTT
few TRBJ2-1 TRBV2 TRBD2 CASSSETSGNEQFF TGTGCCAGCAGTTCTGAGACTAGCGGCAATGAGCAGTTCTTC
NA TRBJ2-5 TRBV19 NA CASRDTGVETRYF TGTGCCAGTAGGGATACAGGAGTAGAGACCCGGTACTTC
few TRBJ2-4 TRBV7-3 NA CASSLRENIQYF TGTGCCAGCAGCTTAAGGGAAAACATTCAGTACTTC
NA TRBJ1-2 TRBV3-1 NA CASSQPGVGIYGYTF TGTGCCAGCAGCCAACCGGGAGTGGGGATCTATGGCTACACCTTC
once TRBJ1-4 TRBV6-1 TRBD1 CASSRKAGTGNIF TGTGCCAGCAGCCGCAAAGCCGGGACAGGGAATATTTTT
once TRBJ2-2 TRBV7-2 NA CASTLQGSNTGELFF TGTGCCAGCACCCTCCAGGGATCGAACACCGGGGAGCTGTTTTTT
few TRBJ1-5 TRBV19 TRBD1 CASSLGGQGWPSNQPQHF TGTGCCAGTAGTTTAGGGGGACAGGGATGGCCAAGCAATCAGCCCCAGCATTTT
NA TRBJ2-7 TRBV27 NA CASSLYGTTYEQYF TGTGCCAGCAGTTTATATGGGACGACCTACGAGCAGTACTTC
NA TRBJ2-6 TRBV7-9 TRBD1 CASSGQGRVGANVLTF TGTGCCAGCAGCGGACAGGGGAGGGTGGGGGCCAACGTCCTGACTTTC
few TRBJ2-2 TRBV10-2 TRBD2 CASSESDSGSTGELFF TGCGCCAGCAGTGAGTCGGATAGCGGGAGTACCGGGGAGCTGTTTTTT
few TRBJ1-6 TRBV10-3 NA CAISESGDSPLHF TGTGCCATCAGTGAGTCAGGGGACTCACCCCTCCACTTT
NA TRBJ2-7 TRBV5-1 NA CASSLGLPGVGGEQYF TGCGCCAGCAGCTTGGGTCTCCCAGGCGTTGGTGGGGAGCAGTACTTC
few TRBJ2-5 TRBV2 TRBD2 CASSERGGGRQTQYF TGTGCCAGCAGTGAACGGGGGGGAGGGCGGCAGACCCAGTACTTC
NA TRBJ2-3 TRBV27 TRBD2 CASSRLAGGSDTQYF TGTGCCAGCAGTAGACTAGCGGGAGGATCGGATACGCAGTATTTT
NA TRBJ2-3 TRBV25-1 NA CASSPGPKDEDTQYF TGTGCCAGCAGTCCGGGGCCGAAGGATGAAGATACGCAGTATTTT
NA TRBJ1-1 TRBV5-4 TRBD1 CASSLAGQGSNTEAFF TGTGCCAGCAGCCTAGCGGGACAGGGATCGAACACTGAAGCTTTCTTT
NA TRBJ2-5 TRBV6-2/TRBV6-3 TRBD2 CASRTGTSGGKETQYF TGTGCCAGCAGAACCGGGACTAGCGGGGGCAAAGAGACCCAGTACTTC